This TCR beta chain was profiled in a study of identical twins. CDR3 length equals 15 residues. Germline CDR1 and CDR2: SGHRS and YFSETQ. Trimming stripped 0 bases from V and 2 bases from J, with 8 bases between. Study findings and constraints: Excess sharing by twins proved weaker in beta out-of-frame sequences.

This clonotype has ten or more counts. Its antigen is currently unknown. A universal primer site was added by template switching, and unique molecular identifiers were carried by the cDNA. TCRdb redid the calling of the 5' RACE reads with MiXCR, one entry per CDR3 protein. The sample lists roughly 200,000 distinct CDR3 sequences, about 7.5% occurring once. The same data also contributed to another study, on yellow fever vaccine responses in identical twins.

The sequencing sample was made of memory (CD45RO+) T cells sorted from blood. The origin of this receptor is a woman between 18 and 29 years old in good health. V is TRBV5-1 and J is TRBJ2-2; D may be TRBD2 (6 bases). Here the CDR3 DNA reads TGCGCCAGCAGCTTGGACGGGAGTAACACCGGGGAGCTGTTTTTT. Amino acids: CASSLDGSNTGELFF.